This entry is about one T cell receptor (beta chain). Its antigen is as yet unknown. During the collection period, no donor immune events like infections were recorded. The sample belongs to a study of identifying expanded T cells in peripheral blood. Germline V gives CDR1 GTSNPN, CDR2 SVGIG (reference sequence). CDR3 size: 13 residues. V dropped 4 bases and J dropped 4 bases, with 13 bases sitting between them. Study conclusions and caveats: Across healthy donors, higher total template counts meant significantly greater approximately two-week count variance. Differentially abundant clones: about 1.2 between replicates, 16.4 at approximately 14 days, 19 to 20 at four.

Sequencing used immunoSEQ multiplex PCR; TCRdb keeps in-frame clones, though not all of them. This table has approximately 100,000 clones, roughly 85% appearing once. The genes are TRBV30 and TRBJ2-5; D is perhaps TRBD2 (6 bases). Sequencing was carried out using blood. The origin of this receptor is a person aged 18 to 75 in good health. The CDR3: CAWIGGARETQYF. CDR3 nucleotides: TGTGCCTGGATCGGGGGAGCCAGAGAGACCCAGTACTTC.